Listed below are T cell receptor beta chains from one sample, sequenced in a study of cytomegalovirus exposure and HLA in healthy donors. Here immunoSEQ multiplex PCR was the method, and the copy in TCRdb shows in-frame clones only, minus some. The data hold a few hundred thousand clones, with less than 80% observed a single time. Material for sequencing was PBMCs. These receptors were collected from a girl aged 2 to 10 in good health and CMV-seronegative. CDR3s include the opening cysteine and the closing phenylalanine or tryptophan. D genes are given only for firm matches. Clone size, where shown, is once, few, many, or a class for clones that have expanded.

CDR3: CASSLTRASTEAFF
DNA: TGCGCCAGCAGCTTGACCAGGGCGAGCACTGAAGCTTTCTTT
length: 14
J: TRBJ1-1
V: TRBV5-1
D: -
size: few

CDR3: CASSPYGTSGFYEQYF
DNA: TGTGCCAGCAGCCCTTACGGGACTAGCGGTTTCTACGAGCAGTACTTC
length: 16
J: TRBJ2-7
V: TRBV6-6
D: TRBD2
size: few

CDR3: CASSYQQGSSYEQYF
DNA: TGTGCCAGCAGTTACCAGCAGGGTAGCTCCTACGAGCAGTACTTC
length: 15
J: TRBJ2-7
V: TRBV6-5
D: -
size: -

CDR3: CASSQVQDYEQYF
DNA: TGCGCCAGCAGCCAAGTTCAGGACTACGAGCAGTACTTC
length: 13
J: TRBJ2-7
V: TRBV4-1
D: -
size: -

CDR3: CASGTSVYEQYF
DNA: TGTGCCAGCGGGACTAGCGTCTACGAGCAGTACTTC
length: 12
J: TRBJ2-7
V: TRBV6-5
D: TRBD2
size: -

CDR3: CASSTGMDQPQHF
DNA: TGTGCCAGCTCGACGGGGATGGATCAGCCCCAGCATTTT
length: 13
J: TRBJ1-5
V: TRBV9
D: -
size: few

CDR3: CASSRRETYEQYF
DNA: TGTGCCAGTAGTCGACGGGAAACCTACGAGCAGTACTTC
length: 13
J: TRBJ2-7
V: TRBV19
D: -
size: -

CDR3: CASSFIRDGGTETQYF
DNA: TGTGCCAGCAGCTTTATAAGGGACGGGGGTACAGAGACCCAGTACTTC
length: 16
J: TRBJ2-5
V: TRBV11-3
D: -
size: -

CDR3: CASSLEPQGGYGYTF
DNA: TGTGCCAGCAGCTTAGAACCACAGGGTGGCTATGGCTACACCTTC
length: 15
J: TRBJ1-2
V: TRBV11-2
D: -
size: -

CDR3: CASSLSGVTREAFF
DNA: TGCGCCAGCAGCTTGTCGGGTGTAACGCGCGAAGCTTTCTTT
length: 14
J: TRBJ1-1
V: TRBV5-1
D: -
size: -

CDR3: CASSFPFGQAKAVETQYF
DNA: TGTGCCAGCAGCTTCCCCTTCGGACAGGCGAAGGCGGTAGAGACCCAGTACTTC
length: 18
J: TRBJ2-5
V: TRBV7-9
D: TRBD1
size: -

CDR3: CASSPNREEEKLFF
DNA: TGTGCCAGCAGCCCCAACAGGGAAGAAGAAAAACTGTTTTTT
length: 14
J: TRBJ1-4
V: TRBV9
D: -
size: -

CDR3: CASSLTRGSVGAFF
DNA: TGTGCCAGCAGCTTAACCAGGGGCTCCGTCGGGGCTTTCTTT
length: 14
J: TRBJ1-1
V: TRBV5-6
D: -
size: -

CDR3: CASSAWTATGELFF
DNA: TGCGCCAGCAGCGCGTGGACAGCGACCGGGGAGCTGTTTTTT
length: 14
J: TRBJ2-2
V: TRBV5-1
D: -
size: -

CDR3: CATSSGLAGVFPELSEQFF
DNA: TGTGCCACCAGCTCGGGACTAGCGGGAGTCTTCCCCGAATTGAGCGAGCAGTTCTTC
length: 19
J: TRBJ2-1
V: TRBV15
D: TRBD2
size: -

CDR3: CASSGDRELDEKLFF
DNA: TGCGCCAGCAGCGGTGACCGGGAGCTAGATGAAAAACTGTTTTTT
length: 15
J: TRBJ1-4
V: TRBV5-1
D: -
size: few

CDR3: CASSLVSGGGTEAFF
DNA: TGTGCCAGCAGCTTAGTGTCCGGGGGGGGCACTGAAGCTTTCTTT
length: 15
J: TRBJ1-1
V: TRBV7-9
D: -
size: -

CDR3: CASSLSGLADNEQFF
DNA: TGTGCCAGCAGCCTATCGGGACTAGCGGATAATGAGCAGTTCTTC
length: 15
J: TRBJ2-1
V: TRBV9
D: TRBD2
size: few

CDR3: CASSLQGSNSPLHF
DNA: TGTGCCAGCAGCTTACAGGGGTCTAATTCACCCCTCCACTTT
length: 14
J: TRBJ1-6
V: TRBV11-2
D: -
size: -

CDR3: CASSSGDRNYGYTF
DNA: TGTGCCAGCAGCTCTGGCGACAGGAACTATGGCTACACCTTC
length: 14
J: TRBJ1-2
V: TRBV7-9
D: -
size: few

CDR3: CASRRGRTGGISPNYGYTF
DNA: TGTGCCAGCAGGCGGGGACGGACAGGGGGTATATCCCCAAACTATGGCTACACCTTC
length: 19
J: TRBJ1-2
V: TRBV27
D: TRBD1
size: -

CDR3: CASIKPSSYEQYF
DNA: TGTGCCAGCATTAAGCCAAGCTCCTACGAGCAGTACTTC
length: 13
J: TRBJ2-7
V: TRBV6-1
D: -
size: -

CDR3: CASSLQRTSGGETQYF
DNA: TGTGCCAGCAGCCTTCAAAGGACTAGCGGGGGGGAGACCCAGTACTTC
length: 16
J: TRBJ2-5
V: TRBV7-2
D: TRBD2
size: -

CDR3: CASSPKWQGGPYEQYF
DNA: TGTGCCAGCAGCCCCAAGTGGCAGGGAGGGCCCTACGAGCAGTACTTC
length: 16
J: TRBJ2-7
V: TRBV27
D: TRBD2
size: -

CDR3: CATSRDGGQGVFAGPREQFF
DNA: TGTGCCACCAGCAGAGATGGGGGACAGGGGGTTTTTGCGGGACCTCGAGAGCAGTTCTTC
length: 20
J: TRBJ2-1
V: TRBV15
D: TRBD1
size: -

CDR3: CASSLAERQVRTYEQYF
DNA: TGCGCCAGCAGCTTAGCGGAACGACAGGTTAGAACCTACGAGCAGTACTTC
length: 17
J: TRBJ2-7
V: TRBV5-1
D: -
size: -

CDR3: CASSRDVGLAGYEQYF
DNA: TGTGCCAGCAGCCGGGACGTTGGACTAGCGGGCTACGAGCAGTACTTC
length: 16
J: TRBJ2-7
V: TRBV9
D: TRBD2
size: -

CDR3: CASSQGGQPQHF
DNA: TGTGCCAGTAGTCAGGGGGGTCAGCCCCAGCATTTT
length: 12
J: TRBJ1-5
V: TRBV19
D: TRBD1
size: -

CDR3: CASSLRTPTGSRPFF
DNA: TGTGCCAGCAGCCTCCGCACGCCGACAGGGTCCCGGCCTTTCTTT
length: 15
J: TRBJ1-1
V: TRBV7-6
D: TRBD1
size: -

CDR3: CASSIVQGTGELFF
DNA: TGTGCCAGTAGTATAGTACAGGGCACCGGGGAGCTGTTTTTT
length: 14
J: TRBJ2-2
V: TRBV19
D: -
size: -

CDR3: CAWSPLLDLVSTDTQYF
DNA: TGTGCCTGGAGTCCCCTTCTCGACTTGGTTAGCACAGATACGCAGTATTTT
length: 17
J: TRBJ2-3
V: TRBV30
D: -
size: -

CDR3: CSVVRGNEQFF
DNA: TGCAGCGTTGTTCGGGGGAATGAGCAGTTCTTC
length: 11
J: TRBJ2-1
V: TRBV29-1
D: -
size: few

CDR3: CASSFRQGAEKLFF
DNA: TGTGCCAGCAGCTTTAGGCAGGGGGCAGAAAAACTGTTTTTT
length: 14
J: TRBJ1-4
V: TRBV5-6
D: TRBD1
size: few